This TCR beta chain emerged from a study of T cells in Graves' hyperthyroidism and ophthalmopathy. Diagnoses used clinical symptoms, serum thyroxine and TRAb, thyroid ultrasound and orbital computed tomography. This clonotype occurred many times. The antigen is not known. Study-wide results and limits: Before onset, by a median of about seven months, the model predicted ophthalmopathy.

Researchers amplified the TCR beta CDR3 regions from RNA transcripts. Using the HTBI primer set, a first-round RT-PCR was run on the TCR CDR3. Using its own MiXCR run on the multiplex PCR reads, TCRdb lists one record per CDR3 protein. The profile covers over 650,000 distinct CDR3 sequences, with approximately 42% appearing a single time and approximately 7.2% taken by the ten largest. The CDR3 contains 13 residues. J gave up 6 bases and V 4 bases, and 5 bases lay outside the gene matches. Germline V gene data show CDR1 as SQVTM and CDR2 as ANQGSEA. J is TRBJ1-5 and V is TRBV29-1; 8 nucleotides line up with TRBD1. Sequenced input: peripheral blood or thyroid tissue (not recorded which). The source of this sequence is an adult man with Graves' disease, either hyperthyroidism or ophthalmopathy (not recorded which). The CDR3 sequence: CSVAGQAGQPQHF. The CDR3 DNA reads as TGCAGCGTTGCGGGACAGGCGGGTCAGCCCCAGCATTTT.